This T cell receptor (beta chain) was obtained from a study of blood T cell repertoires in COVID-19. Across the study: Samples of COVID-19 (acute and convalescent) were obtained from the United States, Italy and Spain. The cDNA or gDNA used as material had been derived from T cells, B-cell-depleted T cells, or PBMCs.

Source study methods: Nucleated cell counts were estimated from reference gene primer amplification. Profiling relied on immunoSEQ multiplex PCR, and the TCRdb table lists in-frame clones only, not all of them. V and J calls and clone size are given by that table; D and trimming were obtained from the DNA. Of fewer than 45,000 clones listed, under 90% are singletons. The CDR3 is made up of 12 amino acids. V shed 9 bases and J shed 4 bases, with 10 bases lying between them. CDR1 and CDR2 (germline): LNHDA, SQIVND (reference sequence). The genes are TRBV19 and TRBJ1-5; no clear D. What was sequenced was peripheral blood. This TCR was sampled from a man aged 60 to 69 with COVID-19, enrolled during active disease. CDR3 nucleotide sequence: TGTGCCAGCTTGGCCTCAAATCAGCCCCAGCATTTT. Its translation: CASLASNQPQHF.